This T cell receptor beta chain was captured by sequencing in a study of CD8 T cells in ankylosing spondylitis. Findings and caveats of the study: Clones tied to disease were said to be significantly enriched in matched ankylosing spondylitis synovial fluid. Apparently characteristic of ankylosing spondylitis blood was a TCR beta motif (about 8 highly homologous variants). Disease-linked clones displayed a CD8+ phenotype and appeared relatively rarely in peripheral blood. Several of the motif variants were reported before in synovial fluid and blood from reactive arthritis.

This clonotype was recorded at least ten times. Its cognate antigen is unknown. Quantitative 5'-RACE with molecular barcodes produced the TCR beta libraries. TCRdb analysed the 5' RACE reads with MiXCR anew, one entry per CDR3 protein. The table has about 220,000 distinct CDR3 sequences, around 6.6% seen once. Per the germline V gene, CDR1 is SQVTM and CDR2 is ANQGSEA. This CDR3 spans 13 amino acids. V was clipped by 3 bases and J by 4 bases, with 9 bases between them. The chain is built from TRBV29-1 and TRBJ2-2; no firm D call. The sequence was obtained from a male donor with ankylosing spondylitis. Material for sequencing was blood, either unsorted or a sorted T cell fraction (not recorded which). This chain's CDR3 is CSVEGHLTGELFF. As DNA, the CDR3 is TGCAGCGTTGAGGGCCACCTCACCGGGGAGCTGTTTTTT.